Here is one TCR beta chain with its context. This specimen belongs to a study of blood T cell repertoires in COVID-19. At the level of the study: Acute and convalescent COVID-19 samples came from the United States, Italy and Spain. T cells, B-cell-depleted T cells, or PBMCs provided the cDNA or gDNA that served as material.

Original analysis: Nucleated cell counts were estimated from reference gene primer amplification. Assay: immunoSEQ multiplex PCR; the TCRdb copy retains only in-frame clones and omits some. That table supplies the V and J calls and clone size; D and trimming were determined from the DNA. The repertoire includes approximately 58,000 clones, approximately 78% of them detected once, and over 25% sits in the top ten. Material: peripheral blood. This sequence originates from a man aged 55-75 years with COVID-19, enrolled during active disease.

CDR3 amino acids: CASSLLGTGNTEAFF. DNA for the CDR3: TGTGCCAGCAGCTTACTAGGGACAGGGAACACTGAAGCTTTCTTT. The chain recombines TRBV7-2 with TRBJ1-1; TRBD1 matches 8 bases. Germline loops: CDR1 SGHTA, CDR2 FQGNSA. This CDR3 is 15 amino acids long. Trimming at V came to 2 bases and at J to 1 base, leaving 3 bases not matched to a gene.